Below, 11 T cell receptor beta chains from the same sample are listed, as sequenced in a study of blood T cell repertoires in COVID-19. Sequenced by immunoSEQ multiplex PCR; TCRdb stores in-frame clones only, minus some. The data show about 150,000 clones, approximately 90% seen once. The sample consisted of peripheral blood. All receptors come from a young man with COVID-19, enrolled during active disease.

The chain carries TRBV18 and TRBJ2-1, with 9 bases matching TRBD1. With V trimmed by 3 bases and J by 6 bases, 12 bases remained unmatched. Looked up from germline, CDR1 is KGHSH and CDR2 is LQKENI. This CDR3 comprises 17 residues. The CDR3 is CASSPTPGDRDFNEQFF. The CDR3 nucleotides read TGTGCCAGCTCACCCACGCCTGGGGACAGGGATTTCAATGAGCAGTTCTTC.

This clone showed up just once. The chain combines TRBV7-9 with TRBJ2-7; 15 nucleotides agree with TRBD2. V was clipped by 7 bases and J by 2 bases; unmatched bases: 9. Germline V gene sequence: CDR1 SEHNR, CDR2 FQNEAQ (reference sequence). This CDR3 has 17 residues. CDR3: CASTKGWTSGRAYEQYF. Here the CDR3 DNA reads TGTGCCAGCACCAAGGGCTGGACTAGCGGGAGGGCCTACGAGCAGTACTTC.

The chain uses TRBV11-3 and TRBJ2-1, with 8 nucleotides matching TRBD1. The CDR3 runs 17 residues. Germline V gene data show CDR1 as SGHNT and CDR2 as YENEEA. V lost 0 bases to trimming and J lost 5 bases; unmatched junction nucleotides: 9. CDR3 nucleotides: TGTGCCAGCAGCTTAGATAAGGGCCAGGGGGCCGACAATGAGCAGTTCTTC. Amino acid sequence: CASSLDKGQGADNEQFF. Filled out from reference TRBV11-3 and TRBJ2-1, the complete variable domain reads EAGVVQSPRYKIIEKKQPVAFWCNPISGHNTLYWYLQNLGQGPELLIRYENEEAVDDSQLPKDRFSAERLKGVDSTLKIQPAELGDSAVYLCASSLDKGQGADNEQFFGPGTRLTVL.

The chain carries TRBV6-4 and TRBJ1-2; 7 bases match TRBD1. V shed 7 bases and J 4 bases; nucleotides not matched to a gene: 9. The germline gives CDR1 MRHNA, CDR2 SNTAGT. This CDR3 is 14 amino acids long. CDR3 sequence reads: CASNQGQQIYGYTF. CDR3 DNA sequence: TGTGCCAGCAATCAGGGACAGCAAATCTATGGCTACACCTTC.

This clone was observed a single time. The CDR3 reads CASSLSEGTGKFF. CDR3 nucleotides: TGTGCCAGCAGCTTATCGGAAGGGACAGGGAAGTTCTTC. The chain combines TRBV7-9 with TRBJ2-1; 9 bases map to TRBD1. The CDR3 spans 13 residues. The germline V gene has CDR1 SEHNR and CDR2 FQNEAQ (reference sequence). J gave up 14 bases and V 2 bases, and 7 bases lay outside the gene matches.

In its sample, this clone was seen once. V gene TRBV11-2 combines with J gene TRBJ2-7; 10 bases agree with TRBD2. V dropped 7 bases and J dropped 5; count of bases not matched to a gene: 20. The CDR3 spans 18 residues. From germline, CDR1 is SGHAT and CDR2 FQNNGV. The CDR3 DNA sequence: TGTGCCAGCAAGAACCCGTGGGCTAGCGGGAGACGGAGTGACGAGCAGTACTTC. Protein: CASKNPWASGRRSDEQYF. Combining the CDR3 with reference TRBV11-2 and TRBJ2-7 gives the whole variable domain EAGVAQSPRYKIIEKRQSVAFWCNPISGHATLYWYQQILGQGPKLLIQFQNNGVVDDSQLPKDRFSAERLKGVDSTLKIQPAKLEDSAVYLCASKNPWASGRRSDEQYFGPGTRLTVT.

The V gene is TRBV7-9, the J gene TRBJ2-5, with D tentatively TRBD2 (5 bases). Looked up from germline, CDR1 is SEHNR and CDR2 is FQNEAQ (reference sequence). The ends were cut back, 3 bases at V and 4 bases at J, with 15 bases in the middle. The CDR3 is 15 amino acids. The CDR3 bases are TGTGCCAGCAGCTTCCGGACTGGCAAGGGAGAGACCCAGTACTTC. Translation gives CASSFRTGKGETQYF.

CDR3 in amino acids: CASSTSPGYEQYF. CDR3 nucleotide sequence: TGTGCCAGCAGTACTAGCCCTGGGTACGAGCAGTACTTC. This sequence joins TRBV27 and TRBJ2-7; a possible D gene is TRBD2 (6 bases). The CDR3 is 13 residues long. V lost 5 bases and J lost 4, with 12 bases in between. CDR1 and CDR2 (germline): MNHEY, SMNVEV (reference sequence).

The chain has TRBV29-1 and TRBJ2-1; D remains unclear. V lost 2 bases, J lost 1 base, and 6 bases lay in between. The V gene's germline CDR1 is SQVTM and CDR2 ANQGSEA. The CDR3 runs to 13 residues. Written as DNA, the CDR3 is TGCAGCGTTGAAACGGGTTCCTACAATGAGCAGTTCTTC. Protein product: CSVETGSYNEQFF.

This clone was seen only a few times. The CDR3 coding sequence is TGTGCCAGTAGTACTCGGACTAGCGGCTCCTACGAGCAGTACTTC. Its translation is CASSTRTSGSYEQYF. The chain is built from TRBV19 and TRBJ2-7, with TRBD2 matching over 10 bases. V dropped 4 bases and J dropped 0; count of bases not matched to a gene: 3. The CDR3 loop spans 15 amino acids. CDR1 and CDR2 (germline): LNHDA, SQIVND (reference sequence).

V and J are TRBV5-1 and TRBJ1-5; the D gene is possibly TRBD1 (5 bases). There are 14 residues in the CDR3. V lost 4 bases and J lost 8, with 16 bases in between. From germline, CDR1 is SGHRS and CDR2 YFSETQ. CDR3 loop: CASSQGPTGEPQHF. DNA of the CDR3: TGCGCCAGCAGCCAAGGACCGACGGGGGAGCCCCAGCATTTT.